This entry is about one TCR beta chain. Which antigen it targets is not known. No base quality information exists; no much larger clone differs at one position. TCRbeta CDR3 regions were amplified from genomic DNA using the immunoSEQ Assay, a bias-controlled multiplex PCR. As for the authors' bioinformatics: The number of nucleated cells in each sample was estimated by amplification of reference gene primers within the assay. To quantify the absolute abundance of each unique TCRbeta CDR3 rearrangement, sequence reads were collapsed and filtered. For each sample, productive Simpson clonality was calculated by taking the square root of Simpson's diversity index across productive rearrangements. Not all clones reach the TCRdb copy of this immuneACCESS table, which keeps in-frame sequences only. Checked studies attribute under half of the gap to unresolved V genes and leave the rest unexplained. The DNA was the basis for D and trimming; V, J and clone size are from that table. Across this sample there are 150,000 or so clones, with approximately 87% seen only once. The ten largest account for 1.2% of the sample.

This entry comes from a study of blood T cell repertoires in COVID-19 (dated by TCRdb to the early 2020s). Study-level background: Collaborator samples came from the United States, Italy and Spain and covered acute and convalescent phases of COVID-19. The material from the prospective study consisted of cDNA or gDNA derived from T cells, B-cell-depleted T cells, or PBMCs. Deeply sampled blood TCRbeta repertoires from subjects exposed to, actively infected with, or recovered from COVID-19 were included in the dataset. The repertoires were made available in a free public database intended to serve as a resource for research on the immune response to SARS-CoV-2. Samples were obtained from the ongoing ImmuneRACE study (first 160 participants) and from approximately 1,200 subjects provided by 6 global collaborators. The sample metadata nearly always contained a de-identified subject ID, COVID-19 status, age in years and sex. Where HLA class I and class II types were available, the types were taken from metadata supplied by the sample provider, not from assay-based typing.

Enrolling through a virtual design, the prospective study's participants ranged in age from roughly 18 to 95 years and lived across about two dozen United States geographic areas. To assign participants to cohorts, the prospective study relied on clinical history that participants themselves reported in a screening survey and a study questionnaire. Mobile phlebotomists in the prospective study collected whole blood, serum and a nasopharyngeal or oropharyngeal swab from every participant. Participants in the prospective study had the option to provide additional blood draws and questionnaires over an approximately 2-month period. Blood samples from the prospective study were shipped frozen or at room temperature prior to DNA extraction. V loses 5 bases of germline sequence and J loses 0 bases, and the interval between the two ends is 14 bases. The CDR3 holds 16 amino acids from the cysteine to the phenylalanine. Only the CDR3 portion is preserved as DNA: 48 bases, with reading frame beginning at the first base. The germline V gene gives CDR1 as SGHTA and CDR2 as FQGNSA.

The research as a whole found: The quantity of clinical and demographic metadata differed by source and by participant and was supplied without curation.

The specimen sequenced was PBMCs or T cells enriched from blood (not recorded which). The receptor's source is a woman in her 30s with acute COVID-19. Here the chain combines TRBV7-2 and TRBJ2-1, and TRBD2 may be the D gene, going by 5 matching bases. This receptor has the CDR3 CASSLRGISSYNEQFF. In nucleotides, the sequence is TGTGCCAGCAGCCTACGGGGAATTAGCTCCTACAATGAGCAGTTCTTC.